This T cell receptor beta chain was found in a study of shared clonotypes between healthy human individuals. Study context: CD4 naive and CD4 memory each took three plates per donor, while CD8 naive took two and CD8 memory one.

There were no recent acute infections or vaccinations among the donors, who were healthy HIV-negative adults. Per the germline V gene, CDR1 is SGHNT and CDR2 is YYREEE (reference sequence). The CDR3 contains 17 residues. J lost 3 bases, V lost 4 bases, and 8 bases had no gene match. Regarding this clone: Its specificity is unknown.

Study conclusions and caveats: Clonotypes not shared had lower generation probabilities than those common to all four donors.

As originally analysed: As immunoSEQ supplied junction-only sequences (without quality scores), filtering differed. Measured with immunoSEQ multiplex PCR; TCRdb has only the in-frame clones, and not every one. V, J and clone size derive from that table, while D and trimming were established from the DNA sequence. Among more than 850,000 clones listed, more than 75% were seen once. The chain combines TRBV5-4 with TRBJ2-3; 13 bases align to TRBD2. Sequencing used memory CD4+ T cells from PBMCs. Subset reported: CD45RA-negative fraction. This TCR was recovered from a man between 18 and 35 years old in good health. Some clones in this sample may be carry-over from other donors' samples. The CDR3 reads CASSPWTSGSSTDTQYF. The CDR3 nucleotides read TGTGCCAGCAGCCCCTGGACTAGCGGGAGTAGTACAGATACGCAGTATTTT.